A single sample gave rise to the 10 T cell receptor beta chains below, sequenced in a study of immune evolution from preneoplasia to lung adenocarcinoma. Here immunoSEQ multiplex PCR was the method, and the copy in TCRdb shows in-frame clones only, minus some. The data show some 5,500 clones, around 78% seen once. The sample comprised FFPE adjacent normal lung tissue. All receptors come from a person aged 65-85 years with lung adenocarcinoma.

The V call is TRBV19, the J call TRBJ1-5; D unclear. Looked up from germline, CDR1 is LNHDA and CDR2 is SQIVND (reference sequence). Trimming took off 6 bases at V and 9 bases at J, with 12 bases between the two ends. The CDR3 is 12 residues long. The CDR3 loop is CASSPTGGPQHF. The CDR3 nucleotides are TGTGCCAGTAGCCCCACCGGTGGGCCCCAGCATTTT.

The chain recombines TRBV28 with TRBJ2-7; 12 bases fit TRBD2. The CDR3 contains 13 residues. V gave up 6 bases and J gave up 3 bases; unmatched junction bases: 0. The germline V gene has CDR1 MDHEN and CDR2 SYDVKM. CDR3 nucleotide sequence: TGTGCCAGCAGGACTAGCGGGAGCTACGAGCAGTACTTC. Its protein product is CASRTSGSYEQYF.

This clone was seen a handful of times. The CDR3 DNA is TGTGCCAGCAGCCAAGATCCCGGACAGGGTGGTGGCTACACCTTC. It encodes CASSQDPGQGGGYTF. The chain carries TRBV4-2 and TRBJ1-2; 8 nucleotides line up with TRBD1. The junction had 7 bases not matched to a gene; V was cut back by 0 bases and J by 7 bases. The germline V gene has CDR1 LGHNA and CDR2 YNFKEQ. This CDR3 has 15 residues.

This chain uses TRBV2 with TRBJ1-2, with D perhaps matching TRBD1 (6 bases). The CDR3 runs to 13 residues. Trimming took off 4 bases at V and 8 bases at J, with 14 bases between the two ends. The germline CDR1 and CDR2 sequences are SNHLY and FYNNEI. The CDR3 coding sequence is TGTGCCAGCAGTGGCCCGGCAGGGGCCGGCTACACCTTC. Translation gives CASSGPAGAGYTF.

V and J are TRBV7-9 and TRBJ2-5; 7 bases line up with TRBD1. J was trimmed by 3 bases and V by 5 bases; bases with no gene match: 6. The germline V gene encodes CDR1 SEHNR and CDR2 FQNEAQ (reference sequence). The CDR3 length is 14 residues. The CDR3 protein is CASSRGQEKETQYF. The CDR3 DNA follows: TGTGCCAGCAGCCGAGGACAGGAGAAAGAGACCCAGTACTTC.

The J gene is TRBJ1-5, the V gene TRBV2; 7 bases map to TRBD1. The CDR3 covers 14 residues. The germline gives CDR1 SNHLY, CDR2 FYNNEI. The V and J ends lost 6 bases and 2 bases, in that order; junction bases with no gene match: 4. CDR3 DNA: TGTGCCAGCAGCCCCGGGACAGGCAATCAGCCCCAGCATTTT. It encodes CASSPGTGNQPQHF.

The rearrangement uses TRBV7-8 and TRBJ2-2; TRBD2 matches 10 bases. Germline V gene sequence: CDR1 SGHVS, CDR2 FQNEAQ. This CDR3 has 15 amino acids. V lost 5 bases and J lost 4; bases outside the gene matches: 4. Written as DNA, the CDR3 is TGTGCCAGCAGCCCGAGACTAGCGGGCACCGGGGAGCTGTTTTTT. This gives the protein CASSPRLAGTGELFF.

By share, this clone ranks as large (0.1 to 1%). V usage is TRBV2 and J usage is TRBJ2-1; TRBD2 matches 13 bases. Germline lookup yields CDR1 SNHLY and CDR2 FYNNEI. The CDR3 has 15 residues. The V gene end was trimmed by 8 bases and the J gene end by 9 bases; junction bases not matched to a gene: 10. The CDR3 nucleotides read TGTGCCAGCCTTGGATCCCGGACTAGCGGGAGTGAGCAGTTCTTC. It specifies CASLGSRTSGSEQFF.

The chain couples TRBV11-2 to TRBJ2-5, with 9 bases lining up with TRBD2. Germline CDR1 and CDR2: SGHAT and FQNNGV. V lost 2 bases, J lost 5 bases, and 9 bases stayed unmatched. The CDR3 extends over 16 amino acids. For the CDR3, the DNA is TGTGCCAGCAGCTTAAGGGGGGTAGCGGGGGCGGAGACCCAGTACTTC. Translating gives CASSLRGVAGAETQYF.

This rearrangement joins TRBV7-8 to TRBJ2-7, with D possibly matching TRBD2 (6 bases). The CDR3 consists of 14 residues. Germline CDR1 and CDR2: SGHVS and FQNEAQ. Trimming removed 5 bases at V and 2 bases at J, with 13 bases between. The CDR3 protein is CASSRGWGAYEQYF. Written as DNA, the CDR3 is TGTGCCAGCAGCCGCGGATGGGGGGCCTACGAGCAGTACTTC.